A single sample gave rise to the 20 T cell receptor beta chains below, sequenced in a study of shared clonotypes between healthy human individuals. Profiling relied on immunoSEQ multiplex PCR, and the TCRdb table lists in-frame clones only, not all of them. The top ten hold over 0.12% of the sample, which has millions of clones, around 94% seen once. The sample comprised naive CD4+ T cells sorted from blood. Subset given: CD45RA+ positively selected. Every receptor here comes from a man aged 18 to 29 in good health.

The CDR3: CASSGTLAGAYNEQFF. CDR3 nucleotide sequence: TGTGCCAGCAGCGGCACACTAGCGGGGGCCTACAATGAGCAGTTCTTC. The chain has TRBV2 and TRBJ2-1; 11 positions agree with TRBD2. Germline V gene lookup returns CDR1 SNHLY and CDR2 FYNNEI. V dropped 6 bases and J dropped 2; count of bases not matched to a gene: 6. The CDR3 covers 16 residues.

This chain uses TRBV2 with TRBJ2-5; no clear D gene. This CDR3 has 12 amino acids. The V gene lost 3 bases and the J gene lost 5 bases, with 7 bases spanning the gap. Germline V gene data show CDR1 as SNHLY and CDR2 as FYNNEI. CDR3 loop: CASSDFWETQYF. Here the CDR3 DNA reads TGTGCCAGCAGTGATTTTTGGGAGACCCAGTACTTC.

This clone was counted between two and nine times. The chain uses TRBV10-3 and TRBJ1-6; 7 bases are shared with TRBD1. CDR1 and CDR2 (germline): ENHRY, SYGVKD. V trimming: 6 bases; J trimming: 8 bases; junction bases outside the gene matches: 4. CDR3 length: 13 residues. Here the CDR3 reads CAIRQGGDSPLHF. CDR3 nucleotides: TGTGCCATCAGGCAGGGGGGTGATTCACCCCTCCACTTT.

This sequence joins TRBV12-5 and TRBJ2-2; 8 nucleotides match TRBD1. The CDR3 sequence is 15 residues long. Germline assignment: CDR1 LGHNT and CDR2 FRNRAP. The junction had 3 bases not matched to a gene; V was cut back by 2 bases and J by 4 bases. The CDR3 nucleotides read TGTGCTAGTGGTTTGATAGACAGGGGCACCGGGGAGCTGTTTTTT. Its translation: CASGLIDRGTGELFF.

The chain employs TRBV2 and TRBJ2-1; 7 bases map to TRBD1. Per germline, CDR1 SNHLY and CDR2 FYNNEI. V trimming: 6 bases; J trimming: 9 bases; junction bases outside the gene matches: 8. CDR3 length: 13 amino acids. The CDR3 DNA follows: TGTGCCAGCAGACGACAGGGTGGTGGTGAGCAGTTCTTC. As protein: CASRRQGGGEQFF.

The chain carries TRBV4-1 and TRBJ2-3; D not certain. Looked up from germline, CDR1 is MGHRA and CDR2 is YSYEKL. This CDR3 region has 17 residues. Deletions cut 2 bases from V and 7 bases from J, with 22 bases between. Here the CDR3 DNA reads TGCGCCAGCAGCCAACCCGGCCTTTCCCCCCACGGAAATACGCAGTATTTT. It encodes CASSQPGLSPHGNTQYF.

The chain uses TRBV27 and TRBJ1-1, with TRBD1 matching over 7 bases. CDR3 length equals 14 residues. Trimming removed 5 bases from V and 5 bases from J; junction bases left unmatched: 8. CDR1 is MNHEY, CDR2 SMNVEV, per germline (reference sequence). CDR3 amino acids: CASSPRTGMTEAFF. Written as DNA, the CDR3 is TGTGCCAGCAGTCCGAGGACAGGTATGACTGAAGCTTTCTTT.

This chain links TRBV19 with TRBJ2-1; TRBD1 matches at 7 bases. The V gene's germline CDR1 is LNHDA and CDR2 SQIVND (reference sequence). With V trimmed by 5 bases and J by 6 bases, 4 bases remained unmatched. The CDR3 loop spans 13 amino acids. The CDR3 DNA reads TGTGCCAGTAGTCTCTGGGACAGCAATGAGCAGTTCTTC. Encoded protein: CASSLWDSNEQFF. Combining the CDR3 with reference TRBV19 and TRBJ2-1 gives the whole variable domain DGGITQSPKYLFRKEGQNVTLSCEQNLNHDAMYWYRQDPGQGLRLIYYSQIVNDFQKGDIAEGYSVSREKKESFPLTVTSAQKNPTAFYLCASSLWDSNEQFFGPGTRLTVL.

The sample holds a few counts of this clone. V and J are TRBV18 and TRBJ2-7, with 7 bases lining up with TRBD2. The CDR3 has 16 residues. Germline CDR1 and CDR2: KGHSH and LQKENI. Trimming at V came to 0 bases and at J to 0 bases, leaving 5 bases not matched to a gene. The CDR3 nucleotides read TGTGCCAGCTCACCACCGGGCGGGAGAGTCTCCTACGAGCAGTACTTC. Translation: CASSPPGGRVSYEQYF. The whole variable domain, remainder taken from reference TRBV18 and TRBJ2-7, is NAGVMQNPRHLVRRRGQEARLRCSPMKGHSHVYWYRQLPEEGLKFMVYLQKENIIDESGMPKERFSAEFPKEGPSILRIQQVVRGDSAAYFCASSPPGGRVSYEQYFGPGTRLTVT.

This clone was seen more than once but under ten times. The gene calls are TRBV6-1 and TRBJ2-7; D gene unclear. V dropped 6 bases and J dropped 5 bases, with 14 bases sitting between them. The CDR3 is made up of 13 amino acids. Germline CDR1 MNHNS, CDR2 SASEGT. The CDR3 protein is CASSEVAVHEQYF. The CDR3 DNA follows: TGTGCCAGCAGCGAGGTGGCCGTTCACGAGCAGTACTTC.

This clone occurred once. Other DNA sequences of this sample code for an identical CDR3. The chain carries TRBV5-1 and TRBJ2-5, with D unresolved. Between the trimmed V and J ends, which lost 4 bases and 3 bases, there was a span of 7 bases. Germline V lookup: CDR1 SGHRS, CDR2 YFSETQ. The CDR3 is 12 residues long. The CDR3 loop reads CASSRGKETQYF. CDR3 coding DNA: TGCGCCAGCAGCCGAGGTAAAGAGACCCAGTACTTC.

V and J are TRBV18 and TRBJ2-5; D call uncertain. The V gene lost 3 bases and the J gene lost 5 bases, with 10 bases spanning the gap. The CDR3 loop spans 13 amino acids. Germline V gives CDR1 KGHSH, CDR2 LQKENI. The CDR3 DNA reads TGTGCCAGCTCACCCGCCATGCCGGAGACCCAGTACTTC. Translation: CASSPAMPETQYF.

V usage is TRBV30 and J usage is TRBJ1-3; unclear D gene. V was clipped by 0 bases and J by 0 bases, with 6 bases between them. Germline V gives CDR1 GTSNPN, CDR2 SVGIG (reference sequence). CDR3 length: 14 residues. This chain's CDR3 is CAWSVRISGNTIYF. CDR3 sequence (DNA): TGTGCCTGGAGTGTACGGATCTCTGGAAACACCATATATTTT.

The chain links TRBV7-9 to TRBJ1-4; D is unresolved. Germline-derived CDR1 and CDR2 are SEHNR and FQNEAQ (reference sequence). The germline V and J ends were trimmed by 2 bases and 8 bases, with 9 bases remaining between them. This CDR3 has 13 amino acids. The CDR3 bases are TGTGCCAGCAGCTTAATAGGTCCAGAAAAACTGTTTTTT. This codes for CASSLIGPEKLFF.

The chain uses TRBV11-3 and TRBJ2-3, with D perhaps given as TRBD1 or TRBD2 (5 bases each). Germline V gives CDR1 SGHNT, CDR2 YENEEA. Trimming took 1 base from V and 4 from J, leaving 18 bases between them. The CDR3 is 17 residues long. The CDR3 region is CASSLGGWAAESDTQYF. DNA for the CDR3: TGTGCCAGCAGCTTAGGGGGGTGGGCGGCGGAGTCAGATACGCAGTATTTT.

CDR3 sequence: CASSEQGLYEQYF. The CDR3 DNA follows: TGTGCCAGCAGTGAACAGGGCCTTTACGAGCAGTACTTC. The chain couples TRBV6-5 to TRBJ2-7, with D perhaps TRBD1 (6 bases). This CDR3 region has 13 residues. V lost 5 bases, J lost 4 bases, and 12 bases lay in between. The germline CDR1 and CDR2 sequences are MNHEY and SVGAGI.

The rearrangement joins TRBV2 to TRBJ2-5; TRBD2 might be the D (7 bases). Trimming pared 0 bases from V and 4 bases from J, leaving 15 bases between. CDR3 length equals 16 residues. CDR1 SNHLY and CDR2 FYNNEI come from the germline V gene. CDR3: CASSEALGGARETQYF. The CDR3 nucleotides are TGTGCCAGCAGTGAAGCGCTTGGGGGGGCCAGAGAGACCCAGTACTTC.

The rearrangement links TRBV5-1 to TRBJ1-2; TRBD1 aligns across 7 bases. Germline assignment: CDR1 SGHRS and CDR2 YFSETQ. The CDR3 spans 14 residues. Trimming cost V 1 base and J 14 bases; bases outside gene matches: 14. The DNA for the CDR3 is TGCGCCAGCAGCTTGACCGAAAGACAGGGATCGGGTACCTTC. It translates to CASSLTERQGSGTF.

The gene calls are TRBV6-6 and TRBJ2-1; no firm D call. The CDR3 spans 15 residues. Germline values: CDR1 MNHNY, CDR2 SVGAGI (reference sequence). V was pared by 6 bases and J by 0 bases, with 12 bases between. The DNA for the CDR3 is TGTGCCAGCAGGACCACAGAGAGCTCCTACAATGAGCAGTTCTTC. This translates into CASRTTESSYNEQFF.

CDR3 bases: TGTGCCAGCAGCTTGGCCTCGGGTGAAGCTTTCTTT. Amino acids: CASSLASGEAFF. This chain joins TRBV5-4 and TRBJ1-1, with no clear D. Germline lookup yields CDR1 SGHNT and CDR2 YYREEE (reference sequence). This CDR3 is 12 amino acids long. V was pared by 0 bases and J by 7 bases, with 7 bases between.